Each of the 16 T cell receptor beta chains below was sequenced from the same sample in a study of Ad26.COV2.S vaccination and SARS-CoV-2 variants. Treatment described: some 20 received Ad26.COV2.S at low or high dose, single or two shots; roughly five received placebo; per-sample allocation not given. Sample collection was performed on day 63 after the first vaccine or placebo injection. Libraries were prepared by immunoSEQ multiplex PCR; TCRdb keeps only in-frame clonotypes and omits some of them. The table shows about 420,000 clones, with 88% occurring only once. Here the sequenced sample was peripheral blood, taken in a trial of Ad26.COV2.S vaccine versus placebo. The receptors originated from a person aged 18-60 years who received the Ad26.COV2.S COVID-19 vaccine or a placebo.

The chain links TRBV7-9 to TRBJ2-7; D is possibly TRBD1 (6 bases). The V end was cut by 4 bases, the J end by 3 bases, with 19 bases between. Germline CDR1 and CDR2: SEHNR and FQNEAQ (reference sequence). The CDR3 spans 16 residues. The CDR3 region is CASSSPLDRRHYEQYF. The DNA of the CDR3 is TGTGCCAGCAGCTCCCCCCTTGACAGGCGGCACTACGAGCAGTACTTC.

This clone has just one count. The chain employs TRBV18 and TRBJ2-2; 7 bases agree with TRBD1. With 3 bases clipped from V and 2 bases from J, the junction kept 3 bases outside the gene matches. The germline CDR1 and CDR2 sequences are KGHSH and LQKENI. The CDR3 has 15 residues. The CDR3 DNA sequence: TGTGCCAGCTCACCGAGACAGGGCAACACCGGGGAGCTGTTTTTT. Its translation: CASSPRQGNTGELFF.

This chain connects TRBV13 to TRBJ2-4; D gene ambiguous. Between the trimmed V and J ends, which lost 5 bases and 5 bases, there was a span of 10 bases. Germline-derived CDR1 and CDR2 are PRHDT and FYEKMQ (reference sequence). The CDR3 consists of 13 residues. Written as DNA, the CDR3 is TGTGCCAGCAGCCACCTGAACGAAAACATTCAGTACTTC. Translation gives CASSHLNENIQYF.

This clone was counted between two and nine times. The chain couples TRBV11-2 to TRBJ2-5, with 8 bases aligning to TRBD2. J lost 5 bases, V lost 4 bases, and 9 bases had no gene match. Germline CDR1 reads SGHAT; CDR2 reads FQNNGV. The CDR3 loop spans 15 amino acids. This CDR3 is CASSSFSTSAETQYF. The CDR3 nucleotides read TGTGCCAGCAGCTCCTTTTCGACTAGCGCGGAGACCCAGTACTTC.

V gene TRBV27 combines with J gene TRBJ2-7, with D tentatively TRBD1 or TRBD2 (5 bases each). Germline V gene sequence: CDR1 MNHEY, CDR2 SMNVEV (reference sequence). The length of the CDR3 is 14 residues. Trimming took 5 bases from V and 6 from J, leaving 17 bases between them. The CDR3 sequence is CASSPSPRVLEQYF. In DNA form, the CDR3 reads TGTGCCAGCAGTCCTAGCCCCAGGGTCCTCGAGCAGTACTTC.

V is TRBV5-8 and J is TRBJ1-2; tentatively, D is TRBD1 (6 bases). CDR3 length: 16 residues. The V end lost 2 bases, the J end lost 6 bases, and 20 bases lay between the germline ends. Germline V gives CDR1 SGHTS, CDR2 YDEGEE. The CDR3 is CASSLIAVGTRHGYTF. CDR3 bases: TGTGCCAGCAGCTTAATTGCCGTCGGGACACGACATGGCTACACCTTC.

The J gene is TRBJ2-7, the V gene TRBV7-2; D is undetermined. This CDR3 spans 16 amino acids. CDR1 and CDR2 from the germline V gene are SGHTA and FQGNSA. Trimming removed 4 bases at V and 0 bases at J, with 16 bases between. The CDR3 DNA reads as TGTGCCAGCAGCTCAGACCTTACAGAAGGCTCCTACGAGCAGTACTTC. It is translated as CASSSDLTEGSYEQYF.

CDR3 in DNA: TGTGCCTTTAGACAGGGTAATAGCAATCAGCCCCAGCATTTT. Amino acid sequence: CAFRQGNSNQPQHF. V gene TRBV30 combines with J gene TRBJ1-5; the match to TRBD1 covers 7 bases. Looked up from germline, CDR1 is GTSNPN and CDR2 is SVGIG (reference sequence). Trimming cost V 7 bases and J 0 bases; bases outside gene matches: 6. CDR3 size: 14 residues. Using reference TRBV30 and TRBJ1-5 for the parts outside the CDR3, the full variable domain is SQTIHQWPATLVQPVGSPLSLECTVEGTSNPNLYWYRQAAGRGLQLLFYSVGIGQISSEVPQNLSASRPQDRQFILSSKKLLLSDSGFYLCAFRQGNSNQPQHFGDGTRLSIL.

This clone occurred a few times. The V and J genes are TRBV28 and TRBJ1-2; no firm D call. V lost 6 bases and J lost 2, with 16 bases in between. Germline V gives CDR1 MDHEN, CDR2 SYDVKM. The CDR3 contains 15 residues. In DNA form, the CDR3 reads TGTGCCAGCAGCGTATCTCAGACGGTAAACTATGGCTACACCTTC. Protein: CASSVSQTVNYGYTF.

The rearrangement joins TRBV7-9 to TRBJ2-5, with TRBD2 matching 8 bases. The V and J ends lost 4 bases and 1 base, in that order; junction bases with no gene match: 11. Germline CDR1 reads SEHNR; CDR2 reads FQNEAQ (reference sequence). The CDR3 has 17 amino acids. CDR3 in amino acids: CASSSYTLAGFQETQYF. CDR3 nucleotide sequence: TGTGCCAGCAGCTCTTACACCTTAGCGGGGTTCCAAGAGACCCAGTACTTC.

V usage is TRBV19 and J usage is TRBJ1-2; tentative D call: TRBD1 (5 bases). Trimming took off 3 bases at V and 4 bases at J, with 9 bases between the two ends. This CDR3 region has 13 residues. The germline gives CDR1 LNHDA, CDR2 SQIVND (reference sequence). The CDR3 loop is CASSMRQLYGYTF. As DNA, the CDR3 is TGTGCCAGTAGTATGCGACAGCTCTATGGCTACACCTTC.

The CDR3 loop reads CASSSSQGRGTDTQYF. CDR3 DNA sequence: TGTGCCAGCAGCTCCTCACAGGGAAGAGGTACAGATACGCAGTATTTT. V usage is TRBV11-1 and J usage is TRBJ2-3; weak D call: TRBD1 (6 bases). CDR1 and CDR2 from the germline V gene are SGHAT and FQDESV (reference sequence). This CDR3 contains 16 residues. V shed 4 bases and J shed 3 bases, with 17 bases lying between them.

The DNA of the CDR3 is TGTGCCAGCGGCACAGGGGATATAAATGAGCAGTTCTTC. This translates into CASGTGDINEQFF. The chain links TRBV28 to TRBJ2-1, with 7 bases aligning to TRBD1. CDR1 is MDHEN and CDR2 is SYDVKM in the germline V gene. With V trimmed by 8 bases and J by 7 bases, 8 bases remained unmatched. The length of the CDR3 is 13 residues.

This clone was recorded many times. The V call is TRBV2, the J call TRBJ2-2; the D is unclear. The germline gives CDR1 SNHLY, CDR2 FYNNEI. This CDR3 region has 14 residues. Between the trimmed V and J ends, which lost 2 bases and 5 bases, there was a span of 9 bases. Here the CDR3 reads CASSEQSFTGELFF. As DNA, the CDR3 is TGTGCCAGCAGTGAACAGTCTTTTACCGGGGAGCTGTTTTTT.

The chain recombines TRBV6-2 or TRBV6-3 with TRBJ1-5; D may be TRBD1 (6 bases). Trimming stripped 0 bases from V and 9 bases from J, with 12 bases between. The CDR3 extends over 14 amino acids. CDR1 and CDR2 (germline): MNHEY, SVGEGT. DNA for the CDR3: TGTGCCAGCAGTTACTCCGGGACAAACCCGCCCCAGCATTTT. Encoded protein: CASSYSGTNPPQHF.

The chain employs TRBV7-8 and TRBJ2-3, with D possibly being TRBD1 (6 bases). Germline-derived CDR1 and CDR2 are SGHVS and FQNEAQ. The V and J ends lost 0 bases and 2 bases respectively, with 15 bases between them. This CDR3 has 17 residues. The CDR3 DNA reads TGTGCCAGCAGCTTAGCGACAGGTCGGGGTCCCACAGATACGCAGTATTTT. It yields the protein CASSLATGRGPTDTQYF.